The 14 T cell receptor beta chains below were found in one sample sequenced in a study of T cells in Graves' hyperthyroidism and ophthalmopathy (dated by TCRdb to between 2018 and 2020). Receptor libraries were prepared by multiplex PCR. Sequenced on an Illumina HiSeq 2000. The TCR beta CDR3 regions were amplified from the RNA transcripts. A first-round RT-PCR of the TCR CDR3 used the HTBI primer set with the Qiagen OneStep RT-PCR kit. The public reads were reanalyzed by TCRdb: fastp trimming at Q25, MiXCR alignment, in-frame beta chains only. Records with the same CDR3 protein are collapsed into one entry carrying the most frequent genes and DNA. Across this sample there are about 500,000 distinct CDR3 sequences, with approximately 15% seen only once. About a sixth of the sample rests with the top ten. The source material was blood. These receptor sequences come from a woman aged 18 to 35 with Graves' hyperthyroidism.

This clonotype occurred many times. The chain couples TRBV19 to TRBJ1-1; 9 bases match TRBD1. Germline CDR1 is LNHDA and CDR2 is SQIVND (reference sequence). J lost 10 bases, V lost 8 bases, and 5 bases had no gene match. The CDR3 has 11 amino acids. DNA of the CDR3: TGTGCCAGTGGACAGGGGCTGGGAGCTTTCTTT. Protein product: CASGQGLGAFF.

V is TRBV6-1 and J is TRBJ1-5, with D unresolved. CDR1 is MNHNS and CDR2 is SASEGT in the germline V gene. V lost 4 bases and J lost 10, with 17 bases in between. The CDR3 totals 14 residues. This CDR3 is CASSARGWEGPQHF. The CDR3 nucleotides read TGTGCCAGCAGTGCCCGGGGATGGGAGGGCCCCCAGCATTTT.

The V call is TRBV27, the J call TRBJ2-5; possible D gene TRBD1, 6 bases. Trimming removed 0 bases at V and 1 base at J, with 21 bases between. The CDR3 runs 19 residues. Germline-derived CDR1 and CDR2 are MNHEY and SMNVEV (reference sequence). DNA for the CDR3: TGTGCCAGCAGTTTATCGGGGGACAAGGGGCGAGGTATCCAAGAGACCCAGTACTTC. Its translation is CASSLSGDKGRGIQETQYF.

This chain uses TRBV7-8 with TRBJ2-3; 10 bases are a match to TRBD2. The V gene's germline CDR1 is SGHVS and CDR2 FQNEAQ. J was trimmed by 0 bases and V by 1 base; bases with no gene match: 1. This CDR3 is 16 amino acids long. CDR3 DNA sequence: TGTGCCAGCAGCTTAGTACTAGCGGGAAGCACAGATACGCAGTATTTT. It codes for CASSLVLAGSTDTQYF.

This clonotype was counted many times. The chain employs TRBV2 and TRBJ1-5, with D perhaps matching TRBD1 (5 bases). The V end lost 6 bases, the J end lost 6 bases, and 15 bases lay between the germline ends. Germline lookup yields CDR1 SNHLY and CDR2 FYNNEI. The CDR3 totals 14 residues. The CDR3 DNA reads as TGTGCCAGCAGGGACCAATTGGGGACTCAGCCCCAGCATTTT. This encodes CASRDQLGTQPQHF.

This clonotype was recorded at least ten times. V gene TRBV12-3 or TRBV12-4 combines with J gene TRBJ1-2; D possibly corresponds to TRBD1 (6 bases). The CDR3 is made up of 17 amino acids. V was cut by 6 bases and J by 0 bases, with 20 bases left in between. This CDR3 is CASRSPGHWTANYGYTF. The CDR3 bases are TGTGCCAGCAGATCCCCGGGACATTGGACCGCTAACTATGGCTACACCTTC.

This clonotype was observed at least ten times. In DNA form, the CDR3 reads TGTGCCAGCTCCCAAGGGAACCGGCCGAGCTCCTACGAGCAGTACTTC. Encoded protein: CASSQGNRPSSYEQYF. The rearrangement joins TRBV18 to TRBJ2-7; D is unclear. Germline V CDR1 and CDR2: KGHSH, LQKENI. V gave up 6 bases and J gave up 0 bases, with 18 bases separating them. CDR3 length: 16 residues.

This clonotype came up a few times. As DNA, the CDR3 is TGCAGCGCGGAGGATCCAAACTATGGCTACACCTTC. Protein: CSAEDPNYGYTF. The chain couples TRBV29-1 to TRBJ1-2; D not certain. The V end lost 7 bases, the J end lost 2 bases, and 11 bases lay between the germline ends. Germline V lookup: CDR1 SQVTM, CDR2 ANQGSEA. The CDR3 extends over 12 amino acids.

This clonotype was picked up many times. This chain joins TRBV9 and TRBJ1-1; D is possibly TRBD1 (5 bases). V was trimmed by 0 bases and J by 1 base, leaving 10 bases between them. The CDR3 consists of 15 residues. Germline V lookup: CDR1 SGDLS, CDR2 YYNGEE. CDR3 nucleotide sequence: TGTGCCAGCAGCGTAGCTGCCGGGACGAACACTGAAGCTTTCTTT. It codes for CASSVAAGTNTEAFF. Using reference TRBV9 and TRBJ1-1 for the parts outside the CDR3, the full variable domain is DSGVTQTPKHLITATGQRVTLRCSPRSGDLSVYWYQQSLDQGLQFLIQYYNGEERAKGNILERFSAQQFPDLHSELNLSSLELGDSALYFCASSVAAGTNTEAFFGQGTRLTVV.

This clonotype was observed at least ten times. This chain joins TRBV12-3 or TRBV12-4 and TRBJ2-7; D is unresolved. The V end lost 5 bases, the J end lost 2 bases, and 16 bases lay between the germline ends. The CDR3 spans 15 residues. The CDR3, as DNA: TGTGCCAGCAGTCCCCATTCTGCGTTCACCTACGAGCAGTACTTC. It is translated as CASSPHSAFTYEQYF.

This chain connects TRBV7-9 to TRBJ1-1, with D perhaps TRBD1 (6 bases). V dropped 5 bases and J dropped 1 base, with 14 bases sitting between them. CDR1 SEHNR and CDR2 FQNEAQ come from the germline V gene (reference sequence). The CDR3 sequence is 15 residues long. This chain's CDR3 is CASSPPARGNTEAFF. The CDR3 coding sequence is TGTGCCAGCAGCCCCCCGGCCAGGGGGAACACTGAAGCTTTCTTT. Full variable domain (rest looked up from reference TRBV7-9 and TRBJ1-1): DTGVSQNPRHKITKRGQNVTFRCDPISEHNRLYWYRQTLGQGPEFLTYFQNEAQLEKSRLLSDRFSAERPKGSFSTLEIQRTEQGDSAMYLCASSPPARGNTEAFFGQGTRLTVV.

This clonotype was found many times. The V gene is TRBV2, the J gene TRBJ1-5, with D perhaps TRBD1 (5 bases). Germline CDR1 is SNHLY and CDR2 is FYNNEI. The CDR3 extends over 11 amino acids. The ends were cut back, 6 bases at V and 11 bases at J, with 11 bases in the middle. CDR3 sequence (DNA): TGTGCCAGCAGCGGGACGTCTGCCCAGCATTTT. This translates into CASSGTSAQHF.

V gene TRBV6-1 combines with J gene TRBJ2-5; unclear D gene. Per germline, CDR1 MNHNS and CDR2 SASEGT. This CDR3 has 15 residues. The ends were cut back, 1 base at V and 7 bases at J, with 16 bases in the middle. The CDR3 here is CASSEGGAVQRTQYF. The DNA of the CDR3 is TGTGCCAGCAGTGAAGGCGGAGCCGTTCAAAGGACCCAGTACTTC.

The CDR3 sequence: CSARGQGTNEKLFF. CDR3 in DNA: TGCAGTGCTAGAGGACAGGGGACTAATGAAAAACTGTTTTTT. The chain combines TRBV20-1 with TRBJ1-4; 8 nucleotides align to TRBD1. Germline V CDR1 and CDR2: DFQATT, SNEGSKA (reference sequence). The CDR3 has 14 amino acids. The V segment lost 1 base and the J segment 2 bases; nucleotides outside the gene matches: 0.